This TCR beta chain appears in the sequencing data of a study of cytomegalovirus exposure and HLA in healthy donors. Here immunoSEQ multiplex PCR was the method, and the copy in TCRdb shows in-frame clones only, minus some. This sample has roughly 140,000 clones, with 85% to 90% found just once. CDR1 is SGHAT, CDR2 FQNNGV, per germline. The germline V and J ends were trimmed by 5 bases and 9 bases, with 17 bases remaining between them. CDR3 length: 13 amino acids. The chain uses TRBV11-2 and TRBJ2-7, with D perhaps TRBD2 (6 bases). What was sequenced was PBMCs. The source is a young woman in good health and CMV-seropositive. CDR3 loop: CASSPIAGRGQYF. Written as DNA, the CDR3 is TGTGCCAGCAGCCCGATTGCGGGGCGCGGGCAGTACTTC.